Below, one T cell receptor (beta chain) is given with its context. What it binds is not known. A read error may account for a junction end that differs from germline. The source of the sample is a study of T cell responses to AZD1222 COVID-19 vaccine. Study-level findings and limits: Breadth and depth of Spike-specific TCRs rose after two AZD1222 doses. Nearly half of the spike-specific TCRs reportedly recognize variant regions that carry no mutations. There were repertoire samples only from the period after the peak T cell response.

Sequenced by immunoSEQ multiplex PCR; TCRdb stores in-frame clones only, minus some. Among 90,000 to 120,000 clones listed, roughly nine tenths were seen once. There are 15 residues in the CDR3. From germline, CDR1 is SSHAT and CDR2 FNYEAQ (reference sequence). The TCR sequence derives from an adult in good health. The sequencing used peripheral blood, collected on day 0 of MenACWY control vaccination. The J gene is TRBJ2-1, the V gene TRBV7-7, with 12 bases that match TRBD2. This chain's CDR3 is CASSLWTSGENEQFF. The CDR3 region has the DNA TGTGCTAGCAGCTTATGGACTAGCGGGGAAAATGAGCAGTTCTTC.